One and the same sample provided the 8 T cell receptor beta chains below, sequenced in a study of OX40 agonist ivuxolimab in advanced cancers. Only in-frame clones appear in the TCRdb table, and some are missing; sequencing was by immunoSEQ multiplex PCR. The sample holds about 40,000 clones, more than 75% seen once. The specimen comprised CD4+ or CD8+ T cells sorted from blood, sampled in a trial of the OX40 agonist ivuxolimab. These receptors were obtained from an adult with an advanced solid tumor such as melanoma, head and neck, liver or kidney cancer.

The V call is TRBV7-9, the J call TRBJ1-1; D is unclear. Trimming took 1 base from V and 12 from J, leaving 12 bases between them. The CDR3 runs to 12 residues. Germline V gene sequence: CDR1 SEHNR, CDR2 FQNEAQ (reference sequence). The DNA for the CDR3 is TGTGCCAGCAGCTTAGGATTGGACGGAACTTTCTTT. It specifies CASSLGLDGTFF.

This rearrangement joins TRBV5-1 to TRBJ1-1, with D hard to call. V lost 2 bases and J lost 1, with 6 bases in between. This CDR3 has 13 amino acids. The germline CDR1 and CDR2 sequences are SGHRS and YFSETQ. CDR3 region: CASSFPGNTEAFF. The CDR3 DNA is TGCGCCAGCAGCTTCCCGGGGAACACTGAAGCTTTCTTT.

The CDR3 protein is CASSWGGRTEAFF. The CDR3 region has the DNA TGTGCCAGCAGTTGGGGGGGCCGGACTGAAGCTTTCTTT. The V and J genes are TRBV28 and TRBJ1-1, with D possibly matching TRBD1 (6 bases). The CDR3 covers 13 residues. CDR1 and CDR2 from the germline V gene are MDHEN and SYDVKM. Trimming shortened V by 4 bases and J by 5 bases, and 11 bases separated the two germline ends. Full variable domain (remainder filled in from reference TRBV28 and TRBJ1-1): DVKVTQSSRYLVKRTGEKVFLECVQDMDHENMFWYRQDPGLGLRLIYFSYDVKMKEKGDIPEGYSVSREKKERFSLILESASTNQTSMYLCASSWGGRTEAFFGQGTRLTVV.

This chain connects TRBV5-1 to TRBJ1-1, with D possibly TRBD1 on 5 matching bases. The germline V and J ends were trimmed by 3 bases and 4 bases, with 13 bases remaining between them. Germline V CDR1 and CDR2: SGHRS, YFSETQ. The CDR3 totals 14 residues. The CDR3 bases are TGCGCCAGCAGCTCCTTGACGGGGGGCACTGAAGCTTTCTTT. This codes for CASSSLTGGTEAFF.

The CDR3 region has the DNA TGTGCCAGCAGCCCTTTTGGACATCCTAAAGAGCAGTACTTC. Protein sequence: CASSPFGHPKEQYF. The rearrangement uses TRBV11-3 and TRBJ2-7; the D gene is possibly TRBD1 (5 bases). The length of the CDR3 is 14 residues. The germline V gene has CDR1 SGHNT and CDR2 YENEEA. Trimming stripped 5 bases from V and 7 bases from J, with 18 bases between.

J is TRBJ1-2 and V is TRBV5-1; weak D call: TRBD1 (6 bases). V was pared by 2 bases and J by 6 bases, with 20 bases between. Germline V lookup: CDR1 SGHRS, CDR2 YFSETQ. CDR3 length: 16 residues. CDR3 DNA: TGCGCCAGCAGCTTTGGTGCGGGTCGGGGGGCGGATGGCTACACCTTC. The encoded protein is CASSFGAGRGADGYTF.

The chain is built from TRBV6-5 and TRBJ1-3; no definite D call. This CDR3 comprises 13 residues. Per germline, CDR1 MNHEY and CDR2 SVGAGI. V dropped 0 bases and J dropped 4 bases, with 4 bases sitting between them. CDR3 in amino acids: CASSYSYGNTIYF. CDR3 DNA: TGTGCCAGCAGTTACTCGTACGGAAACACCATATATTTT.

CDR3 loop: CAIRDAMKAPLHF. The CDR3 nucleotides are TGTGCCATACGGGACGCCATGAAGGCACCCCTCCACTTT. The chain is built from TRBV10-3 and TRBJ1-6, with D perhaps matching TRBD1 (5 bases). There are 13 residues in the CDR3. CDR1 and CDR2 (germline): ENHRY, SYGVKD. V was clipped by 9 bases and J by 11 bases, with 17 bases between them.